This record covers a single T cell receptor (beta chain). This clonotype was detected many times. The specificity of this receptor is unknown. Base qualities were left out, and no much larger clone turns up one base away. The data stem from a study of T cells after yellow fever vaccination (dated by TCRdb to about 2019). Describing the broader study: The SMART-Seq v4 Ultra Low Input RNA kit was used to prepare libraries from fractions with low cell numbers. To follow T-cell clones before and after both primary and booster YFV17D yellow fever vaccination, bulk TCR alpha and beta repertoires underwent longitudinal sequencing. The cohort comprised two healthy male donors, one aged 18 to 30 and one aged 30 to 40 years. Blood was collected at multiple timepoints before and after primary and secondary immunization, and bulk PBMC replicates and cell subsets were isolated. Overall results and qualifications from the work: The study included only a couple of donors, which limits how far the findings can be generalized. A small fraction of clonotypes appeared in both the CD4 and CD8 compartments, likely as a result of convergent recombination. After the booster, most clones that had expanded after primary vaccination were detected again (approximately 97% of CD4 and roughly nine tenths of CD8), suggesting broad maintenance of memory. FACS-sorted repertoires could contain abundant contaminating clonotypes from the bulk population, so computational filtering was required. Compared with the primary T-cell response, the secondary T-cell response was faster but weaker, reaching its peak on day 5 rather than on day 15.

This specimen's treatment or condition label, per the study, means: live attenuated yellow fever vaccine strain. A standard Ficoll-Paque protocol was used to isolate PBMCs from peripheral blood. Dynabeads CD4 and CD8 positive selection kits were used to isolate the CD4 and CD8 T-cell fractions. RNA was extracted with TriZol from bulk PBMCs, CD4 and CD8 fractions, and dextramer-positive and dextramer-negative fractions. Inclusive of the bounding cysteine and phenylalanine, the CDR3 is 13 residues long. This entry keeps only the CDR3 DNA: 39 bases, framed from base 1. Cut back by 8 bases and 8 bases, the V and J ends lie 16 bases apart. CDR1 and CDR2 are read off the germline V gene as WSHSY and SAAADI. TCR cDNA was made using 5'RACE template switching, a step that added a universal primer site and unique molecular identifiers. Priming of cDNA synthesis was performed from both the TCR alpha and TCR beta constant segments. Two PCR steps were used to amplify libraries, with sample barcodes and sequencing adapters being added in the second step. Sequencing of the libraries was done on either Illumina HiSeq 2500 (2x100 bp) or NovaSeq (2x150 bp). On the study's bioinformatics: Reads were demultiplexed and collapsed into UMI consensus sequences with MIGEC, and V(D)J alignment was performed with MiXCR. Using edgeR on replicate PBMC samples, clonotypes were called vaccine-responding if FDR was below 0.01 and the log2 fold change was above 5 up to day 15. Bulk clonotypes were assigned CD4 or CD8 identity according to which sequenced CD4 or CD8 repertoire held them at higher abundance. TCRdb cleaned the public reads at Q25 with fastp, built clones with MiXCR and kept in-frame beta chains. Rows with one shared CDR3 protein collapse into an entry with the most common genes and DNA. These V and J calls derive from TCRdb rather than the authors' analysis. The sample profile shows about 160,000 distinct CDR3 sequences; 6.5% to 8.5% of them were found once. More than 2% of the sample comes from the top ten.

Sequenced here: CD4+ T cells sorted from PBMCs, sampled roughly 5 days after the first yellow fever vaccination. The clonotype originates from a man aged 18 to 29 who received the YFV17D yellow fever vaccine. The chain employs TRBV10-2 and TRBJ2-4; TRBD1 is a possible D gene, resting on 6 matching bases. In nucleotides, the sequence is TGCGCCAGCTTAAAACAGGGCCGCGACATTCAGTACTTC. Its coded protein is CASLKQGRDIQYF.